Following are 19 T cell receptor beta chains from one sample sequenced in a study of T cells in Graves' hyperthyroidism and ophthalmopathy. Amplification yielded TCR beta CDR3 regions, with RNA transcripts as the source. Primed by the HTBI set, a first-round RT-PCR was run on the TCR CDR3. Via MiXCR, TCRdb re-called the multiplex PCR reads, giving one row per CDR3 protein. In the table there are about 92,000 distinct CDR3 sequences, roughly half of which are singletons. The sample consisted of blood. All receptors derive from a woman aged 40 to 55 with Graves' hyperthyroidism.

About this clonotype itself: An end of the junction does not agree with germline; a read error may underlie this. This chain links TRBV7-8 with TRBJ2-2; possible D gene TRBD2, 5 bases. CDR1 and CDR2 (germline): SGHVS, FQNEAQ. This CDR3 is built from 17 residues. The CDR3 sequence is CASSLVWAHGNTGELFF. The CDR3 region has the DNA TGTGCCAGCAGCTTAGTATGGGCGCACGGGAACACTGGGGAGCTGTTTTTT.

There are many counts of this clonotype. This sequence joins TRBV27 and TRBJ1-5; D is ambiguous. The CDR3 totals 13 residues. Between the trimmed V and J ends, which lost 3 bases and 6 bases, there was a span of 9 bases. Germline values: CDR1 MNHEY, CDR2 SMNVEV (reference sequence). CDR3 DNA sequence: TGTGCCAGCAGTTTTACTGTACGTCAGCCCCAGCATTTT. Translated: CASSFTVRQPQHF.

CDR3 sequence reads: CSVVWTSGSPYEQYF. As DNA, the CDR3 is TGCAGCGTTGTATGGACTAGCGGGAGTCCCTACGAGCAGTACTTC. V is TRBV29-1 and J is TRBJ2-7, with 13 bases fitting TRBD2. The CDR3 runs 15 residues. V lost 4 bases and J lost 2; bases outside the gene matches: 5. Germline V gene sequence: CDR1 SQVTM, CDR2 ANQGSEA.

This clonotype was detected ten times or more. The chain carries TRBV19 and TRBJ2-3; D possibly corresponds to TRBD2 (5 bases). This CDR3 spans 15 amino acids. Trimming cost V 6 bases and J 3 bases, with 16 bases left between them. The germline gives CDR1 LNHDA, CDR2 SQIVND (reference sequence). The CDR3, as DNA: TGTGCCAGTAGACCTCTGGGAGCAAATACAGATACGCAGTATTTT. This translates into CASRPLGANTDTQYF. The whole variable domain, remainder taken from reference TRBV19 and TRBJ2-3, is DGGITQSPKYLFRKEGQNVTLSCEQNLNHDAMYWYRQDPGQGLRLIYYSQIVNDFQKGDIAEGYSVSREKKESFPLTVTSAQKNPTAFYLCASRPLGANTDTQYFGPGTRLTVL.

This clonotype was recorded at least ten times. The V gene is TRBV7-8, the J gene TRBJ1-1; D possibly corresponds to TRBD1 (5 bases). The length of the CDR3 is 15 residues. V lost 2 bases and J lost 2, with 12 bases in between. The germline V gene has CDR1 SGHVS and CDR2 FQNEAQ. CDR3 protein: CASSLLGGPNTEAFF. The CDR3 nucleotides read TGTGCCAGCAGCTTACTGGGGGGACCTAACACTGAAGCTTTCTTT.

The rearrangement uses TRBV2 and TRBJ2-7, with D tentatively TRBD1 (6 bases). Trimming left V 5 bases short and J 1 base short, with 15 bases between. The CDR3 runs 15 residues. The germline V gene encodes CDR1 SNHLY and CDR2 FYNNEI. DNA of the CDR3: TGTGCCAGCAGTTTCCTCAGGGGTTATTCCTACGAGCAGTACTTC. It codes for CASSFLRGYSYEQYF. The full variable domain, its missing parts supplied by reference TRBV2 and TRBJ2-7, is EPEVTQTPSHQVTQMGQEVILRCVPISNHLYFYWYRQILGQKVEFLVSFYNNEISEKSEIFDDQFSVERPDGSNFTLKIRSTKLEDSAMYFCASSFLRGYSYEQYFGPGTRLTVT.

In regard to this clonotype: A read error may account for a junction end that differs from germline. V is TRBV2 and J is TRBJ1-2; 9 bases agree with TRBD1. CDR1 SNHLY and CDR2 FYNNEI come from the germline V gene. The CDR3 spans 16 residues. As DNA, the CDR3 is TGTGCCATCAGTCAATTTTTGGACAGGGGCGGGTATGGCTACACCTTC. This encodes CAISQFLDRGGYGYTF. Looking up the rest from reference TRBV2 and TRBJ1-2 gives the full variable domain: EPEVTQTPSHQVTQMGQEVILRCVPISNHLYFYWYRQILGQKVEFLVSFYNNEISEKSEIFDDQFSVERPDGSNFTLKIRSTKLEDSAMYFCAISQFLDRGGYGYTFGSGTRLTVV.

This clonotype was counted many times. In DNA form, the CDR3 reads TGTGCCAGCAGCCAATCGTCGGACAGGCGTTCACCCCTCCACTTT. It codes for CASSQSSDRRSPLHF. The chain employs TRBV3-1 and TRBJ1-6; 7 positions agree with TRBD1. Per germline, CDR1 LGHDT and CDR2 YNNKEL (reference sequence). The CDR3 covers 15 residues. V was pared by 2 bases and J by 9 bases, with 7 bases of the junction left unmatched.

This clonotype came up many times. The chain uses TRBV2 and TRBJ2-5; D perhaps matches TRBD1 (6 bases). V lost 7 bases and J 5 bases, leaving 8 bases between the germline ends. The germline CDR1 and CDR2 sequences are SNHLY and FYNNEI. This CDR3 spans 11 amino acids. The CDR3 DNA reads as TGTGCCAGCAAGGGGGTTGAGACCCAGTACTTC. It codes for CASKGVETQYF.

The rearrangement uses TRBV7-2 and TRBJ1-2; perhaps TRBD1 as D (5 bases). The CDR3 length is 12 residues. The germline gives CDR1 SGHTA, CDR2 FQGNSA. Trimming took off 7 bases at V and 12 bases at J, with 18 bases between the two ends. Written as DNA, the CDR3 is TGTGCCAGCACCAAAAACGGGGCGGGCCACACCTTC. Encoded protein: CASTKNGAGHTF. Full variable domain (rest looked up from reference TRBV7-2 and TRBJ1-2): GAGVSQSPSNKVTEKGKDVELRCDPISGHTALYWYRQSLGQGLEFLIYFQGNSAPDKSGLPSDRFSAERTGGSVSTLTIQRTQQEDSAVYLCASTKNGAGHTFGSGTRLTVV.

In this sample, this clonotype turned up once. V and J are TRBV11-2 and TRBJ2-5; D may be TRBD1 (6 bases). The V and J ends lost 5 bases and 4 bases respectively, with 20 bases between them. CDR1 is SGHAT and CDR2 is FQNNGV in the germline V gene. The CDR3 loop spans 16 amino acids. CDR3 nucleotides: TGTGCCAGCAGCCCAGGGACACTTAACGGGGTAGAGACCCAGTACTTC. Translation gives CASSPGTLNGVETQYF.

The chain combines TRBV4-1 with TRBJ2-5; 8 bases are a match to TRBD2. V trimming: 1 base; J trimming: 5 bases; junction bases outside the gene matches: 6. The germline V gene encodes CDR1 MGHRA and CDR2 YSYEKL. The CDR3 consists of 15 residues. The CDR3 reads CASSQGTAGAETQYF. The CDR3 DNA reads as TGCGCCAGCAGCCAAGGCACAGCGGGAGCTGAGACCCAGTACTTC.

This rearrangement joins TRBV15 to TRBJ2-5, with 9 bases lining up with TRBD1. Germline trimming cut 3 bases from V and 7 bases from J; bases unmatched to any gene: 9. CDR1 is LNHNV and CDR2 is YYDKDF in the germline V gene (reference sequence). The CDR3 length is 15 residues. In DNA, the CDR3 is TGTGCCACCAGCAGTTTGGGACAGGGATTTAGGACCCAGTACTTC. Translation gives CATSSLGQGFRTQYF.

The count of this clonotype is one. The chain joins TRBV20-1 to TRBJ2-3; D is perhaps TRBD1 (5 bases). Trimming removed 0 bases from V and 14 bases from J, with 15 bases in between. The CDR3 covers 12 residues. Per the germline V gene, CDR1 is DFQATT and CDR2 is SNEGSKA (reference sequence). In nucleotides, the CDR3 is TGCAGTGCTAGAGATCTAGGGGTCAGGCGGTATTTT. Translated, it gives CSARDLGVRRYF.

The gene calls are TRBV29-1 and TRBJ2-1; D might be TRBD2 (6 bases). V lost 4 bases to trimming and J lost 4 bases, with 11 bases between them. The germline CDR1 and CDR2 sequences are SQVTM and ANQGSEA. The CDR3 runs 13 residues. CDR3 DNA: TGCAGCGTTGTGACTAGTGGTTACAATGAGCAGTTCTTC. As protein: CSVVTSGYNEQFF.

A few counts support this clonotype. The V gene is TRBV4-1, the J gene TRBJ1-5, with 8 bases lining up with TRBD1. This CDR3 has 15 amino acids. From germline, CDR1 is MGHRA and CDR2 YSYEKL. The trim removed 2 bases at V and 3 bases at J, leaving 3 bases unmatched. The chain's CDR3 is CASSQSGQANQPQHF. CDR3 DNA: TGCGCCAGCAGCCAATCGGGACAGGCCAATCAGCCCCAGCATTTT.

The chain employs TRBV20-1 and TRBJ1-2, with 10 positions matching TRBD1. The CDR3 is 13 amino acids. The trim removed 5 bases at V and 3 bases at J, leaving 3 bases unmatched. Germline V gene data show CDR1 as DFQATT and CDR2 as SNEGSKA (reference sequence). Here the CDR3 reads CSADGQGDYGYTF. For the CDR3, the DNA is TGCAGTGCTGACGGACAGGGGGACTATGGCTACACCTTC.

The CDR3 loop reads CASSLVAGELQHF. In DNA form, the CDR3 reads TGCGCCAGCAGCTTGGTGGCAGGGGAGCTCCAGCATTTT. The chain carries TRBV5-1 and TRBJ1-5, with D possibly being TRBD1 (6 bases). Trimming pared 0 bases from V and 12 bases from J, leaving 13 bases between. The CDR3 runs 13 residues. Germline V gene sequence: CDR1 SGHRS, CDR2 YFSETQ.

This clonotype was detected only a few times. This CDR3 is CSVGTGGQGEQYF. In nucleotides, the CDR3 is TGCAGCGTAGGAACAGGGGGCCAAGGCGAGCAGTACTTC. V gene TRBV29-1 combines with J gene TRBJ2-7; 9 bases align to TRBD1. The CDR3 runs 13 residues. Germline CDR1 is SQVTM and CDR2 is ANQGSEA. V was clipped by 6 bases and J by 6 bases; unmatched bases: 9.